The 30 T cell receptor beta chains below come from one sample, sequenced in a study of blood T cell repertoires in COVID-19. Data came from immunoSEQ multiplex PCR; TCRdb stores just in-frame clones and leaves some out. The sample lists about 170,000 clones; under 85% were seen once. Sequenced: peripheral blood. The receptors were gathered from a man aged 60 to 75 who had recovered from COVID-19.

The rearrangement uses TRBV7-8 and TRBJ2-7, with D possibly matching TRBD1 (6 bases). The V end lost 5 bases, the J end lost 2 bases, and 16 bases lay between the germline ends. This CDR3 region has 15 residues. Germline V gives CDR1 SGHVS, CDR2 FQNEAQ. CDR3 sequence: CASSKTGFPTYEQYF. CDR3 nucleotide sequence: TGTGCCAGCAGCAAAACAGGGTTCCCTACCTACGAGCAGTACTTC.

The chain combines TRBV9 with TRBJ2-3; TRBD2 aligns across 10 bases. The CDR3 covers 20 residues. Germline loops: CDR1 SGDLS, CDR2 YYNGEE. V was pared by 0 bases and J by 0 bases, with 13 bases of the junction left unmatched. The DNA of the CDR3 is TGTGCCAGCAGCGTAGGTTTTGGACTAGCGGCTGGGACCAGCACAGATACGCAGTATTTT. This gives the protein CASSVGFGLAAGTSTDTQYF. The variable domain in full, completed from reference TRBV9 and TRBJ2-3, reads DSGVTQTPKHLITATGQRVTLRCSPRSGDLSVYWYQQSLDQGLQFLIQYYNGEERAKGNILERFSAQQFPDLHSELNLSSLELGDSALYFCASSVGFGLAAGTSTDTQYFGPGTRLTVL.

The V call is TRBV7-2, the J call TRBJ2-4; TRBD2 agrees at 9 bases. Germline assignment: CDR1 SGHTA and CDR2 FQGNSA. This CDR3 spans 17 amino acids. The V and J ends lost 2 bases and 0 bases, in that order; junction bases with no gene match: 5. DNA of the CDR3: TGTGCCAGCAGCTTAATCGGCGGGGGGGTAGCCAAAAACATTCAGTACTTC. It specifies CASSLIGGGVAKNIQYF.

This chain links TRBV12-5 with TRBJ2-7, with D unresolved. Looked up from germline, CDR1 is LGHNT and CDR2 is FRNRAP. This CDR3 has 13 residues. V lost 9 bases to trimming and J lost 4 bases, with 16 bases between them. CDR3: CASSVGPYYEQYF. The CDR3 DNA follows: TGTGCTAGCAGTGTTGGTCCGTATTACGAGCAGTACTTC.

The DNA for the CDR3 is TGTGCCACCAGCCCATTGGCTCGGGGGGATTACGAGCAGTACTTC. This encodes CATSPLARGDYEQYF. The J gene is TRBJ2-7, the V gene TRBV24-1, with 7 positions matching TRBD2. CDR3 length: 15 amino acids. Germline CDR1 is KGHDR and CDR2 is SFDVKD. V shed 7 bases and J 4 bases; nucleotides not matched to a gene: 12.

The CDR3 nucleotides are TGTGCCAGCAGCCTCGACGGGGGAGGGAACACCGGGGAGCTGTTTTTT. This sequence encodes CASSLDGGGNTGELFF. The genes are TRBV7-9 and TRBJ2-2; the D gene is possibly TRBD2 (6 bases). This CDR3 is 16 amino acids long. V was trimmed by 5 bases and J by 1 base, leaving 14 bases between them. Germline V gene sequence: CDR1 SEHNR, CDR2 FQNEAQ (reference sequence).

V and J are TRBV15 and TRBJ2-7, with TRBD1 matching over 11 bases. CDR1 is LNHNV, CDR2 YYDKDF, per germline (reference sequence). This CDR3 contains 16 residues. V was pared by 3 bases and J by 3 bases, with 7 bases of the junction left unmatched. The CDR3 DNA reads as TGTGCCACCAGCAGTCGGACAGGGGGCCGGTACTACGAGCAGTACTTC. The encoded protein is CATSSRTGGRYYEQYF.

This chain joins TRBV12-5 and TRBJ2-2; 9 bases map to TRBD1. Per the germline V gene, CDR1 is LGHNT and CDR2 is FRNRAP. Unmatched junction bases numbered 11, after V lost 7 bases and J lost 5 bases. The CDR3 totals 16 residues. As DNA, the CDR3 is TGTGCTAGTGCACCCCTGGGACAGGGAACGACCGGGGAGCTGTTTTTT. Translation gives CASAPLGQGTTGELFF.

The V gene is TRBV2, the J gene TRBJ2-7, with TRBD1 matching over 7 bases. Germline V gene lookup returns CDR1 SNHLY and CDR2 FYNNEI. J gave up 0 bases and V 6 bases, and 8 bases lay outside the gene matches. The CDR3 runs 15 residues. In nucleotides, the CDR3 is TGTGCCAGCAGGTTACAGGGGTCGAGCTCCTACGAGCAGTACTTC. Residues: CASRLQGSSSYEQYF.

This chain links TRBV7-2 with TRBJ2-7, with D perhaps matching TRBD1 (6 bases). This CDR3 is 13 amino acids long. V shed 2 bases and J shed 3 bases, with 8 bases lying between them. CDR1 and CDR2 (germline): SGHTA, FQGNSA. CDR3 in amino acids: CASSLTGIYEQYF. Written as DNA, the CDR3 is TGTGCCAGCAGCTTAACAGGGATCTACGAGCAGTACTTC.

V and J are TRBV3-1 (or the pseudogene TRBV3-2) and TRBJ2-3; D is ambiguous. The V gene's germline CDR1 is LGHDT and CDR2 YNNKEL (reference sequence). The ends were cut back, 2 bases at V and 0 bases at J, with 9 bases in the middle. CDR3 length: 15 residues. The CDR3 DNA follows: TGTGCCAGCAGCCAACTAGAGCTGAGCACAGATACGCAGTATTTT. Protein sequence: CASSQLELSTDTQYF.

The count of this clone is one. The V and J genes are TRBV12-5 and TRBJ1-5, with TRBD1 as a possible D gene (6 bases). Germline lookup yields CDR1 LGHNT and CDR2 FRNRAP. The CDR3 has 15 residues. The germline V and J ends were trimmed by 5 bases and 3 bases, with 14 bases remaining between them. Here the CDR3 DNA reads TGTGCTAGTGGTGGGGGGGCAGGGGACAATCAGCCCCAGCATTTT. Translated, it gives CASGGGAGDNQPQHF.

The chain has TRBV21-1 and TRBJ1-5; the D segment call TRBD1 is taken from the table without a DNA check. TRBV21-1 is classified as a pseudogene. The CDR3 totals 17 residues. CDR3 coding DNA: TGTGCCAGCAGCTTTCGGACAGGGGAACGGCCCAATCAGCCCCAGCATTTT. It yields the protein CASSFRTGERPNQPQHF.

This chain joins TRBV7-3 and TRBJ2-1; 11 bases are shared with TRBD1. The ends lost 8 bases at V and 6 bases at J; junction bases unmatched: 9. CDR1 and CDR2 from the germline V gene are SGHTA and FQGTGA. CDR3 size: 15 residues. The CDR3 DNA reads as TGTGCCAGCGGGGAGGGACAGGGGGTAGGCAATGAGCAGTTCTTC. Amino acids: CASGEGQGVGNEQFF.

The chain links TRBV6-5 to TRBJ1-1; D might be TRBD1 (5 bases). CDR1 is MNHEY, CDR2 SVGAGI, per germline. The CDR3 loop spans 12 amino acids. Trimming stripped 5 bases from V and 6 bases from J, with 10 bases between. As DNA, the CDR3 is TGTGCCAGCAGTAGGGGTGTCGCTGAAGCTTTCTTT. It specifies CASSRGVAEAFF.

The gene calls are TRBV5-4 and TRBJ1-2; 7 nucleotides line up with TRBD1. This CDR3 comprises 15 residues. Per the germline V gene, CDR1 is SGHNT and CDR2 is YYREEE (reference sequence). J lost 1 base, V lost 6 bases, and 9 bases had no gene match. The CDR3 sequence is CASIPGQDINYGYTF. CDR3 coding DNA: TGTGCCAGCATACCCGGACAGGACATTAACTATGGCTACACCTTC.

J is TRBJ2-3 and V is TRBV9, with 15 bases identical to TRBD2. From germline, CDR1 is SGDLS and CDR2 YYNGEE. With V trimmed by 8 bases and J by 11 bases, 6 bases remained unmatched. This CDR3 has 13 amino acids. Written as DNA, the CDR3 is TGTGCCAGTGGACTAGCGGGGGGGTTTAGGCAGTATTTT. Its protein product is CASGLAGGFRQYF.

This chain uses TRBV24-1 with TRBJ2-1; maybe TRBD2 (6 bases). V lost 0 bases and J lost 1, with 18 bases in between. This CDR3 has 19 amino acids. In germline, CDR1 is KGHDR, CDR2 SFDVKD. The CDR3 protein is CATSDLRAGAIGSYNEQFF. CDR3 sequence (DNA): TGTGCCACCAGTGATTTGCGAGCGGGTGCAATAGGGTCCTACAATGAGCAGTTCTTC.

In its sample, this clone was seen a few times. V gene TRBV30 combines with J gene TRBJ2-7; no firm D call. The V gene's germline CDR1 is GTSNPN and CDR2 SVGIG (reference sequence). V lost 2 bases, J lost 7 bases, and 12 bases lay in between. The CDR3 runs to 12 residues. DNA for the CDR3: TGTGCCTGGAGTCTGGCTAGAGATGAGCAGTACTTC. The encoded protein is CAWSLARDEQYF.

This chain uses TRBV18 with TRBJ2-2; D ambiguous. Looked up from germline, CDR1 is KGHSH and CDR2 is LQKENI. The CDR3 is made up of 15 amino acids. Between the trimmed V and J ends, which lost 3 bases and 0 bases, there was a span of 8 bases. Here the CDR3 reads CASSPPSTNTGELFF. The DNA of the CDR3 is TGTGCCAGCTCACCGCCTTCTACGAACACCGGGGAGCTGTTTTTT. The whole variable domain, remainder taken from reference TRBV18 and TRBJ2-2, is NAGVMQNPRHLVRRRGQEARLRCSPMKGHSHVYWYRQLPEEGLKFMVYLQKENIIDESGMPKERFSAEFPKEGPSILRIQQVVRGDSAAYFCASSPPSTNTGELFFGEGSRLTVL.

The chain recombines TRBV3-1 (or the pseudogene TRBV3-2) with TRBJ2-5, with TRBD1 matching over 7 bases. The CDR3 consists of 14 residues. The ends lost 7 bases at V and 2 bases at J; junction bases unmatched: 7. The germline CDR1 and CDR2 sequences are LGHDT and YNNKEL (reference sequence). The DNA for the CDR3 is TGTGCCAGCACCCGGGACAGTATGCAAGAGACCCAGTACTTC. It is translated as CASTRDSMQETQYF.

This clone was recorded once. This chain uses TRBV6-6 with TRBJ2-7, with TRBD2 matching over 10 bases. Germline V gene lookup returns CDR1 MNHNY and CDR2 SVGAGI (reference sequence). This CDR3 has 16 amino acids. Trimming removed 7 bases from V and 1 base from J; junction bases left unmatched: 10. The CDR3 region is CASKVGGSGGSYEQYF. The CDR3 DNA is TGTGCCAGCAAGGTGGGAGGTAGCGGGGGGTCCTACGAGCAGTACTTC.

This clone has only a few counts. V usage is TRBV11-3 and J usage is TRBJ1-1; a possible D gene is TRBD1 (6 bases). Trimming cost V 5 bases and J 4 bases, with 11 bases left between them. The germline V gene has CDR1 SGHNT and CDR2 YENEEA. The CDR3 is 13 amino acids. CDR3 bases: TGTGCCAGCAGCAAAACAGGGCCCACTGAAGCTTTCTTT. It is translated as CASSKTGPTEAFF.

The chain employs TRBV4-2 and TRBJ1-4; no reliable D call. Per the germline V gene, CDR1 is LGHNA and CDR2 is YNFKEQ. The ends were cut back, 6 bases at V and 3 bases at J, with 14 bases in the middle. CDR3 length equals 15 residues. CDR3 nucleotides: TGTGCCAGCAGAGACCGGGGAGGAGCTAATGAAAAACTGTTTTTT. Amino acid sequence: CASRDRGGANEKLFF.

This clone was seen a single time. The chain carries TRBV5-1 and TRBJ2-3, with TRBD2 identical over 9 bases. Losses at the gene ends were 0 bases for V and 0 bases for J; bases not matched to a gene: 11. The germline CDR1 and CDR2 sequences are SGHRS and YFSETQ. The CDR3 has 19 amino acids. The CDR3: CASSLVGSGGLQSTDTQYF. For the CDR3, the DNA is TGCGCCAGCAGCTTGGTAGGTAGCGGGGGCCTACAAAGCACAGATACGCAGTATTTT.

This chain links TRBV7-3 with TRBJ2-5, with a tentative D call TRBD2 (6 bases). CDR3 length: 13 residues. Germline assignment: CDR1 SGHTA and CDR2 FQGTGA. With 11 bases removed from V and 5 bases from J, the gap between germline ends came to 18 bases. The CDR3 DNA reads as TGTGCCGGCCCCGGGAGAAGAGGGGAGACCCAGTACTTC. Its protein product is CAGPGRRGETQYF.

This chain links TRBV25-1 with TRBJ1-1; TRBD1 aligns across 9 bases. Germline CDR1 reads MGHDK; CDR2 reads SYGVNS. This CDR3 comprises 15 residues. Trimming removed 6 bases from V and 3 bases from J; junction bases left unmatched: 8. CDR3 DNA: TGTGCCAGCAGAGGGGCGGACAGGGGTTACACTGAAGCTTTCTTT. It encodes CASRGADRGYTEAFF.

This clone was seen a single time. The gene calls are TRBV2 and TRBJ2-2; D might be TRBD1 (5 bases). CDR3 length: 14 residues. The germline V gene has CDR1 SNHLY and CDR2 FYNNEI. V lost 4 bases to trimming and J lost 5 bases, with 11 bases between them. CDR3 in DNA: TGTGCCAGCAGTGTGTTAGGGGTAACCGGGGAGCTGTTTTTT. Protein product: CASSVLGVTGELFF.

About this clone: A read error may produce the germline difference seen at one junction end. The J gene is TRBJ2-7, the V gene TRBV6-1; no reliable D call. The CDR3 extends over 10 amino acids. The germline CDR1 and CDR2 sequences are MNHNS and SASEGT. Here the CDR3 DNA reads TGTGCCAGCAGTGAAGCGTTTAGGAGCTTC. Translated: CASSEAFRSF.

The V gene is TRBV6-5, the J gene TRBJ1-2; 9 bases map to TRBD1. Trimming took 5 bases from V and 3 from J; bases not matched to a gene: 7. There are 15 residues in the CDR3. From germline, CDR1 is MNHEY and CDR2 SVGAGI. The CDR3 sequence is CASSPPGQGYYGYTF. The CDR3 DNA is TGTGCCAGCAGTCCCCCGGGACAGGGATACTATGGCTACACCTTC.